This TCR beta chain comes out of a study of blood T cell repertoires in COVID-19. Looking at the study overall: Specimens from acute and convalescent COVID-19 originated in the United States, Italy and Spain. PBMCs, B-cell-depleted T cells, or T cells were the source of the cDNA or gDNA that made up the material.

Original analysis: The assay estimated nucleated cells by amplifying reference gene primers. The data were produced by immunoSEQ multiplex PCR, yet TCRdb's version contains in-frame clones alone and is incomplete. V, J and clone size were drawn from that table, and D and trimming were deduced from the DNA. The sample has roughly 64,000 clones, roughly 76% seen once. In this sample, this clone turned up a few times. The CDR3 totals 15 residues. V was cut by 0 bases and J by 8 bases, with 16 bases left in between. In germline, CDR1 is MNHEY, CDR2 SVGAGI. The gene calls are TRBV6-5 and TRBJ1-2; D ambiguous. This TCR derives from a human donor in a cohort sampled during active COVID-19. Sequences were obtained from peripheral blood. CDR3 coding DNA: TGTGCCAGCAGTTACTCTAAATGGTCAGGCAGAGGCTACACCTTC. Its translation is CASSYSKWSGRGYTF.